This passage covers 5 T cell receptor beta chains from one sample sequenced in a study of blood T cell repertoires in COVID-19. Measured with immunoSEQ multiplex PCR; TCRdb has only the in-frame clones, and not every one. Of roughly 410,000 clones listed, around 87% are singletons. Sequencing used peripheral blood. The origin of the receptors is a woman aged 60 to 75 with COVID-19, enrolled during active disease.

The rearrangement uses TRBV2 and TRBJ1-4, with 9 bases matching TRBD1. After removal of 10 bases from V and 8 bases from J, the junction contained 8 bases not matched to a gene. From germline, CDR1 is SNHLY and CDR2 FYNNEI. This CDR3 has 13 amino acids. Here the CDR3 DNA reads TGTGCCACCTCCGGGACAGGGCCCGAAAAACTGTTTTTT. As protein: CATSGTGPEKLFF.

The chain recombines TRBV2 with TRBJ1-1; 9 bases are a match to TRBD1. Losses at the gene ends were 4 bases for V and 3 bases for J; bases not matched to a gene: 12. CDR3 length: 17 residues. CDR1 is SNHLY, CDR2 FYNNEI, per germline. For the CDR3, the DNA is TGTGCCAGCAGTGCTGGACAGGGGAAGAGGTCGGACACTGAAGCTTTCTTT. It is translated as CASSAGQGKRSDTEAFF.

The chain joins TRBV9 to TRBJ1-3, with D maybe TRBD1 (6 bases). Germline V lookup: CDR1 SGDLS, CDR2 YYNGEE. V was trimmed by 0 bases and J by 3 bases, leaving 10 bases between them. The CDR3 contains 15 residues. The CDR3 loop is CASSVVDRVGNTIYF. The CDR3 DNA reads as TGTGCCAGCAGCGTAGTGGACAGAGTTGGAAACACCATATATTTT.

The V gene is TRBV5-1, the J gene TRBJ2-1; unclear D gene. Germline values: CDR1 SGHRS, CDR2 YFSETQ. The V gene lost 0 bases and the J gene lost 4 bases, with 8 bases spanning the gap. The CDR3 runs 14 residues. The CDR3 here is CASSLGFHYNEQFF. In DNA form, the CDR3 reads TGCGCCAGCAGCTTGGGTTTCCATTACAATGAGCAGTTCTTC.

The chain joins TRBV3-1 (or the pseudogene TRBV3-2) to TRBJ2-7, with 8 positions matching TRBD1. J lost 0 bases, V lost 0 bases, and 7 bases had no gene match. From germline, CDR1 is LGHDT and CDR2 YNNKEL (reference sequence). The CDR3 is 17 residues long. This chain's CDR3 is CASSQEGGTGFSYEQYF. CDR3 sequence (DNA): TGTGCCAGCAGCCAAGAGGGTGGGACAGGCTTCTCCTACGAGCAGTACTTC.